This note documents a single T cell receptor (beta chain) sequence. Its antigen is currently not known. Base qualities are not recorded, but no much larger clone differs from it by a single base. Germline trimming amounts to 10 bases on V and 7 bases on J, with 12 as the count of junction bases outside the gene matches. Taken from the germline V gene, the CDR1 and CDR2 loops are MNHNS and SASEGT. The CDR3 runs 13 residues from the cysteine to the phenylalanine. Solely the CDR3 DNA is kept, with 39 bases framed from the first base. The library relied on PCR. DNA from cultured CD4+ T cells underwent TCR sequencing with the Oncomine TCR Beta short-read assay at the Johns Hopkins FTIC core. The QIAamp micro DNA kit was used to extract genomic DNA from the cultured CD4+ T cells. The Oncomine TCR Beta libraries from cultured CD4+ T cells were pooled using unique dual indexes and then sequenced on an Illumina iSeq 100. In the authors' own workflow: Non-productive sequences were removed, and CDR3s not starting with C, not ending with F or W, or shorter than 7 amino acids were discarded. The MANAFEST web application was used to identify antigen-specific clonotypes by comparing peptide-stimulated wells against reference wells and other culture wells. To be called positive, a clone needed an FDR below 0.05, an odds ratio above 5, and a productive frequency above 0.1% in at least two of three replicate wells. Cross-reactive clonotypes were defined as significantly expanded in both SARS-CoV-2 spike wells and at least one common cold coronavirus spike condition. Using R version 3.6.1, CDR3 homology was evaluated through Levenshtein distances (stringdist) along with unrooted phylogenetic trees (ape). The public reads were run again by TCRdb, first through fastp at Q25 and then through MiXCR, and only productive beta chains were kept. Every distinct CDR3 protein forms one entry, paired with its most common genes and DNA. The V and J calls follow TCRdb's processing rather than the paper's. The sample includes some 15,000 distinct CDR3 sequences, with approximately 55% observed a single time. Together, the top ten hold approximately 4.6% of the sample.

The data originate from a study of vaccination and CD4 T cells after COVID-19 (dated by TCRdb to the early 2020s). Turning to the overall study: SARS-CoV-2 positivity had been established in the convalescent patients by nasal swab PCR, and mild disease was recorded in several of these patients and severe disease in one. Participants received two doses of either the Pfizer-BioNTech BNT162b2 vaccine (n=8) or the Moderna mRNA-1273 vaccine (n=2). For stimulating the cultures, overlapping spike peptide pools were used, derived from SARS-CoV-2 as well as from the common cold coronaviruses HCoV-NL63, HCoV-OC43 and HCoV-229E. Post-COVID blood samples from convalescent patients were collected a median of approximately 100 days after diagnosis, with a range of about 35 to 161 days. In control cultures, a CEFX viral epitope pool was used as positive control, an HIV-1 Nef peptide pool was used as negative control, or no peptide was added. In 10 COVID-19 convalescent patients and a handful of infection-naive healthy vaccine recipients, researchers compared the spike-specific CD4+ TCR repertoire from before mRNA vaccination with the repertoire from after. Post-vaccine blood samples were collected a median of around 10 weeks after the second vaccine dose, ranging from about 13 to 241 days. In the convalescent cohort there were six males and four females, among whom were two Hispanic individuals, seven Caucasians, two Asians and one multiracial person. What the study reported, not specific to this receptor: Among convalescent patients, a median roughly 90% of the SARS-CoV-2-reactive clones seen after vaccination appeared only after vaccination, which suggests priming specific to the vaccine. The median count of SARS-CoV-2-reactive clonotypes went up from approximately 20 after infection to 38 after vaccination, although the change was not significant. Nearly all vaccine-specific clones in convalescent patients (304 of 307) were mono-reactive for SARS-CoV-2 spike rather than cross-reactive with common cold coronaviruses. Relatively few convalescent patients were included in the study, and early timepoints after natural infection were not analyzed.

Reading the label with the study, this specimen's treatment or condition is: approximately 10-day PBMC culture with coronavirus spike peptide pools or control peptides (ViraFEST assay). To expand antigen-specific T cells with peptide pools and then pick out the expanded clonotypes through TCR sequencing, the study relied on the ViraFEST assay. The positive SARS-CoV-2 PCR tests of the convalescent patients were dated from March to December 2020, before the Alpha, Beta and Delta variants emerged in the United States. Each well held two million PBMCs cultured with roughly 10 ug/ml peptide pools in IMDM containing around 5% human AB serum and around 10 IU/ml IL-2. On days 3 and 7, half of the culture medium was replaced with fresh IL-2-containing medium. After ten to eleven days of culture, CD4+ T cells were isolated by negative selection using the EasySep CD4+ T cell isolation kit. Ficoll-Paque Plus gradient centrifugation was used to isolate PBMCs from whole blood, and the isolated PBMCs were then either used fresh or cryopreserved at -140C. In general, triplicate wells were set up for every culture condition.

The TCR was taken from a human donor who had recovered from COVID-19. The rearrangement combines TRBV6-1 with TRBJ1-2, with 7 bases in between that match TRBD1. The starting material was CD4+ T cells from blood, cultured in vitro, obtained before SARS-CoV-2 vaccination. The sequenced DNA is TGTGCCATTCGTAGGGGGCGGGATGGTGGCTACACCTTC. Translation gives CAIRRGRDGGYTF.